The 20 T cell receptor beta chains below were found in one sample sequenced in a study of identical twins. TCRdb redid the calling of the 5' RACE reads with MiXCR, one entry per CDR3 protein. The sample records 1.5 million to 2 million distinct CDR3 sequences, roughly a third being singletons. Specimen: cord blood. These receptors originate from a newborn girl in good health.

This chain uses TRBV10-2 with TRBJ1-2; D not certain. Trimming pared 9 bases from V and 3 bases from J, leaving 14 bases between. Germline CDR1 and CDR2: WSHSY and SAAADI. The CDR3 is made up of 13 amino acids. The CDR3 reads CASVVGRDYGYTF. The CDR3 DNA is TGCGCCAGTGTCGTGGGTCGGGACTATGGCTACACCTTC.

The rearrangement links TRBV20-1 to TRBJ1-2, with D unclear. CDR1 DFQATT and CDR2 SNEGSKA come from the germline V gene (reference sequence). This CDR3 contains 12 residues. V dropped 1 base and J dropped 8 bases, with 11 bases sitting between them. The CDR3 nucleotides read TGCAGTGCTAGAGGCAACACGGAGGGCTACACCTTC. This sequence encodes CSARGNTEGYTF.

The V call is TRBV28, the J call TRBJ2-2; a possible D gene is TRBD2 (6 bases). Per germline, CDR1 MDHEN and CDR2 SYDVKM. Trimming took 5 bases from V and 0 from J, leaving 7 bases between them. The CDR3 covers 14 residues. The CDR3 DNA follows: TGTGCCAGCAGTCGGGGGACGAACACCGGGGAGCTGTTTTTT. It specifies CASSRGTNTGELFF. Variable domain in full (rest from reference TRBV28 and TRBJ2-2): DVKVTQSSRYLVKRTGEKVFLECVQDMDHENMFWYRQDPGLGLRLIYFSYDVKMKEKGDIPEGYSVSREKKERFSLILESASTNQTSMYLCASSRGTNTGELFFGEGSRLTVL.

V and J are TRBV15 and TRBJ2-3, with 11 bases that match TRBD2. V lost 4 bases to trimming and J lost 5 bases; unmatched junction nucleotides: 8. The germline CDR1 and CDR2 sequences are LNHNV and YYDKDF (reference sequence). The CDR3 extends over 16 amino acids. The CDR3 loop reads CATSKTGLAVLDTQYF. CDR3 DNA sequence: TGTGCCACCAGCAAGACGGGACTAGCGGTCCTAGATACGCAGTATTTT.

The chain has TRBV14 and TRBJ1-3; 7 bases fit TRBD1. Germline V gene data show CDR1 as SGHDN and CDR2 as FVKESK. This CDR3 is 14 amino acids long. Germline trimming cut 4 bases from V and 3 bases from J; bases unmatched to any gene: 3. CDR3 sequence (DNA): TGTGCCAGCAGCCCGACAGGGTTTGGAAACACCATATATTTT. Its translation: CASSPTGFGNTIYF.

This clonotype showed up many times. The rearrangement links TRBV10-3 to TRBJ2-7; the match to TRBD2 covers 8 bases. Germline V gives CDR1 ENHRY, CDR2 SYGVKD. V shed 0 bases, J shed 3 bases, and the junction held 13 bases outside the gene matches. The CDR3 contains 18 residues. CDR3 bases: TGTGCCATCAGTGAGTCGATCCCGTTAGCGGGGTCAATCTACGAGCAGTACTTC. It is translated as CAISESIPLAGSIYEQYF.

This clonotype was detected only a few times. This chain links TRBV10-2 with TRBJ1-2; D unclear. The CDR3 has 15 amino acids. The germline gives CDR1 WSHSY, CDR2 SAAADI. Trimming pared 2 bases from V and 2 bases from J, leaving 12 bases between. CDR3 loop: CASSEPFGGNYGYTF. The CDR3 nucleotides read TGCGCCAGCAGTGAGCCGTTCGGAGGGAACTATGGCTACACCTTC.

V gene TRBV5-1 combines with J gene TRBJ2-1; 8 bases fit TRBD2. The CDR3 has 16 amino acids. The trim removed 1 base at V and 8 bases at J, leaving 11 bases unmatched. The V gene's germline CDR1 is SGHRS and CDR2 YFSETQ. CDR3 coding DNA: TGCGCCAGCAGCTTGAAGGGCGCGGGGGGTACCGATGAGCAGTTCTTC. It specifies CASSLKGAGGTDEQFF.

The CDR3 loop is CASSQDGSGRITDTQYF. The CDR3 bases are TGTGCCAGCAGCCAAGATGGGAGCGGGAGAATAACAGATACGCAGTATTTT. The gene calls are TRBV4-2 and TRBJ2-3; 8 bases map to TRBD2. The CDR3 totals 17 residues. CDR1 and CDR2 (germline): LGHNA, YNFKEQ. V was clipped by 0 bases and J by 3 bases; unmatched bases: 8.

CDR3 nucleotide sequence: TGCAGCGTTGCCAGAGGGGTCAATCAGCCCCAGCATTTT. Its translation is CSVARGVNQPQHF. V usage is TRBV29-1 and J usage is TRBJ1-5; the D gene is possibly TRBD1 (5 bases). The V gene's germline CDR1 is SQVTM and CDR2 ANQGSEA. V was cut by 4 bases and J by 3 bases, with 10 bases left in between. The CDR3 has 13 amino acids.

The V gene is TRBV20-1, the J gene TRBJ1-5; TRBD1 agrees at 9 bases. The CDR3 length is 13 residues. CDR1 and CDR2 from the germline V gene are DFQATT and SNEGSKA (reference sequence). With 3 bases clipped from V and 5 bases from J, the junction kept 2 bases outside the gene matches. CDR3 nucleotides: TGCAGTGCTAGCTGGGACAGGGATCAGCCCCAGCATTTT. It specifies CSASWDRDQPQHF.

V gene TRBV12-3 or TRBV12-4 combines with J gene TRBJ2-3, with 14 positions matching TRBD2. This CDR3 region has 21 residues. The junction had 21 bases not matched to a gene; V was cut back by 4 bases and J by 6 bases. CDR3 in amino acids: CASSSTVGLAGAHSGRDTQYF. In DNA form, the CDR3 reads TGTGCCAGCAGTTCTACGGTGGGACTAGCGGGGGCGCACTCGGGCCGCGATACGCAGTATTTT.

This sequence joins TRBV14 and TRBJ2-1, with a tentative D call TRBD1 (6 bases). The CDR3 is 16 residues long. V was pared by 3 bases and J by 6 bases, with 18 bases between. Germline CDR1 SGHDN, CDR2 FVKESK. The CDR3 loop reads CASSQGTGKARNEQFF. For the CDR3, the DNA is TGTGCCAGCAGCCAGGGAACAGGGAAGGCCCGCAATGAGCAGTTCTTC.

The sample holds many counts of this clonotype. CDR3 in amino acids: CASSGGQLNEQFF. The CDR3 coding sequence is TGTGCCAGCAGTGGGGGACAGCTTAATGAGCAGTTCTTC. This sequence joins TRBV25-1 and TRBJ2-1; 7 bases fit TRBD1. The CDR3 length is 13 residues. CDR1 MGHDK and CDR2 SYGVNS come from the germline V gene. J lost 7 bases, V lost 4 bases, and 4 bases had no gene match.

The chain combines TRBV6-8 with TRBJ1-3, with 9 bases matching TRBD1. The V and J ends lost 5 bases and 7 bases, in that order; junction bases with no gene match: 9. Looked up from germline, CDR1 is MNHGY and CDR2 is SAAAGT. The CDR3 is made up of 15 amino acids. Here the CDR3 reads CASSRPDRGENTIYF. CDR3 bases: TGTGCCAGCAGTCGCCCGGACAGGGGTGAGAACACCATATATTTT.

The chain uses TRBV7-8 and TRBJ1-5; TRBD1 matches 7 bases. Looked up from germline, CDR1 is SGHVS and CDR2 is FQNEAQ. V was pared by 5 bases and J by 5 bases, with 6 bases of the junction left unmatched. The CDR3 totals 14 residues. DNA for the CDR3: TGTGCCAGCAGCCTACAGGGGAACCATCAGCCCCAGCATTTT. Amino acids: CASSLQGNHQPQHF.

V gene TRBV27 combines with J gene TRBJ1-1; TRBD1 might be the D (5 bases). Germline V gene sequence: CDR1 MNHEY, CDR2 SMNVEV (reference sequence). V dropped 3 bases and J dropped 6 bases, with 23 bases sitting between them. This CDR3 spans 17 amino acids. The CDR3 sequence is CASSFKGPTPLRPEAFF. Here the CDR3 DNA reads TGTGCCAGCAGTTTTAAGGGGCCGACGCCATTAAGGCCTGAAGCTTTCTTT.

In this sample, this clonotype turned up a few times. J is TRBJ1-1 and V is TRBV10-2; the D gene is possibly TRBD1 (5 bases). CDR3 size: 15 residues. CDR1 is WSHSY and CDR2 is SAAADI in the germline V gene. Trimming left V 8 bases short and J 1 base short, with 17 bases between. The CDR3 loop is CASRSGARGNTEAFF. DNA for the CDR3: TGCGCCAGCCGTAGCGGGGCCCGGGGGAACACTGAAGCTTTCTTT.

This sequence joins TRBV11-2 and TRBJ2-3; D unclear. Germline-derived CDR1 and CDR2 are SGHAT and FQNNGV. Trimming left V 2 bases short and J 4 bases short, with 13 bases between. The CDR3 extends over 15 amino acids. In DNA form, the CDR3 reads TGTGCCAGCAGCTTATCATCCCCCAGCGCAGATACGCAGTATTTT. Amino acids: CASSLSSPSADTQYF.

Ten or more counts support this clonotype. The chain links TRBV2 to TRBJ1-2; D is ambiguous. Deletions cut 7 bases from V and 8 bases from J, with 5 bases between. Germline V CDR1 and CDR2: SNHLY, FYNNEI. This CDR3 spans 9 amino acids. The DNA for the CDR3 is TGTGCCAGCACTGACGGCTACACCTTC. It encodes CASTDGYTF.